The clone carrying this TCR beta chain was seen once. Following extraction, RNA underwent reverse transcription to cDNA, which served as the sequencing template. This table comes from immunoSEQ multiplex PCR, and its TCRdb copy is limited to in-frame clones, with some not included. This sample has approximately 180,000 clones, with about 70% found just once. This sample was included in a study of CD8+ T cells in alopecia areata. Trimming shortened V by 5 bases and J by 5 bases, and 18 bases separated the two germline ends. The CDR3 is 15 residues long. The V gene's germline CDR1 is SGHVS and CDR2 FQNEAQ.

The genes are TRBV7-8 and TRBJ2-5; possible D gene TRBD1, 6 bases. The sample in question was CD8+ T cells sorted from blood, obtained at week 0. This clonotype was sampled from a human donor with alopecia areata. The CDR3 DNA sequence: TGTGCCAGCAGCGCGCACAGGGACCCCCGGGAGACCCAGTACTTC. Amino acids: CASSAHRDPRETQYF. The variable domain in full, with the rest retrieved from reference TRBV7-8 and TRBJ2-5, is GAGVSQSPRYKVAKRGQDVALRCDPISGHVSLFWYQQALGQGPEFLTYFQNEAQLDKSGLPSDRFFAERPEGSVSTLKIQRTQQEDSAVYLCASSAHRDPRETQYFGPGTRLLVL.